This T cell receptor beta chain was recorded in a study of shared clonotypes between healthy human individuals. For this clone: Its target is not known.

The table came from immunoSEQ multiplex PCR; TCRdb's copy has only in-frame clones and leaves some out. The data hold hundreds of thousands of clones, with under 80% observed a single time. Study-wide points: Though the depth was large, rarefaction showed that sorted-subset sequencing was incomplete.

Participating donors were healthy, HIV-negative adults free of recent acute infections or vaccinations. V dropped 2 bases and J dropped 0 bases, with 5 bases sitting between them. There are 15 residues in the CDR3. CDR1 is MDHEN and CDR2 is SYDVKM in the germline V gene. This receptor was obtained from a man aged 25-45 years in good health. Sequenced sample: memory CD4+ T cells sorted from blood. As to subset: CD45RA-negative fraction. The V gene is TRBV28, the J gene TRBJ2-6; no clear D. The CDR3 region is CASSLVSSGANVLTF. In DNA, the CDR3 is TGTGCCAGCAGTTTAGTAAGCTCTGGGGCCAACGTCCTGACTTTC.